Following are 27 T cell receptor beta chains from one sample sequenced in a study of a mutant IDH1 vaccine in newly diagnosed glioma. Time point given: week 23, last vaccination. Every vaccine dose comprised 300 ug of mutant IDH1 20-mer peptide plus topical imiquimod. Libraries were prepared by immunoSEQ multiplex PCR; TCRdb keeps only in-frame clonotypes and omits some of them. Of tens of thousands of clones listed, more than 70% are singletons. Antigens of these TCRs are unknown. The sequencing here drew on PBMCs, taken from a glioma patient whose treatment included an IDH1 peptide vaccine. All receptors come from a woman aged 50 to 60 with glioma.

The rearrangement joins TRBV10-3 to TRBJ1-4; D is perhaps TRBD1 (6 bases). V was shortened by 6 bases and J by 7 bases, with 12 bases between the two germline ends. Germline loops: CDR1 ENHRY, CDR2 SYGVKD. The CDR3 runs 13 residues. The CDR3 region is CAISPEGGEKLFF. In DNA, the CDR3 is TGTGCCATCAGCCCCGAGGGGGGTGAAAAACTGTTTTTT.

J is TRBJ1-5 and V is TRBV6-1; TRBD1 aligns across 8 bases. Germline V gene lookup returns CDR1 MNHNS and CDR2 SASEGT. The ends lost 6 bases at V and 0 bases at J; junction bases unmatched: 4. The CDR3 length is 15 residues. The CDR3 sequence is CASSATGVSNQPQHF. As DNA, the CDR3 is TGTGCCAGCAGCGCGACAGGGGTTAGCAATCAGCCCCAGCATTTT.

This clone showed up just a few times. The chain is built from TRBV5-6 and TRBJ2-1; the D gene is possibly TRBD2 (5 bases). Germline V lookup: CDR1 SGHDT, CDR2 YYEEEE. The CDR3 loop spans 13 amino acids. V was pared by 3 bases and J by 2 bases, with 6 bases between. CDR3 protein: CASSSGTYNEQFF. CDR3 DNA: TGTGCCAGCAGCTCCGGGACCTACAATGAGCAGTTCTTC.

The chain carries TRBV7-8 and TRBJ2-1, with D possibly matching TRBD2 (6 bases). Looked up from germline, CDR1 is SGHVS and CDR2 is FQNEAQ. This CDR3 is built from 15 residues. V was trimmed by 5 bases and J by 0 bases, leaving 11 bases between them. As DNA, the CDR3 is TGTGCCAGCAGCCCCAATAGCGGCTCCTACAATGAGCAGTTCTTC. It yields the protein CASSPNSGSYNEQFF.

This chain connects TRBV5-4 to TRBJ2-1; 13 bases fit TRBD2. This CDR3 is built from 14 residues. The V gene end was trimmed by 3 bases and the J gene end by 7 bases; junction bases not matched to a gene: 1. Germline assignment: CDR1 SGHNT and CDR2 YYREEE (reference sequence). The CDR3 DNA follows: TGTGCCAGCAGCTGGGGACTAGCGGGGAATGAGCAGTTCTTC. Translating gives CASSWGLAGNEQFF.

The chain employs TRBV10-3 and TRBJ2-5; 8 bases map to TRBD1. TRBJ2-7 explains the end of the DNA better; the J call may be wrong. Germline CDR1 reads ENHRY; CDR2 reads SYGVKD. This CDR3 comprises 15 residues. CDR3 bases: TGTGCCACCAAAGAGGGACAGGTTAACTCCTACGAGCAGTACTTC. It specifies CATKEGQVNSYEQYF.

This chain connects TRBV7-8 to TRBJ1-1; possibly TRBD1 for D (6 bases). CDR1 is SGHVS and CDR2 is FQNEAQ in the germline V gene. V lost 5 bases and J lost 1, with 17 bases in between. This CDR3 is 16 amino acids long. Written as DNA, the CDR3 is TGTGCCAGCAGCCCCTACAGGGTTTTGACGAACACTGAAGCTTTCTTT. Amino acid sequence: CASSPYRVLTNTEAFF.

The rearrangement joins TRBV19 to TRBJ2-1, with 11 bases that match TRBD2. Losses at the gene ends were 7 bases for V and 3 bases for J; bases not matched to a gene: 8. Germline CDR1 is LNHDA and CDR2 is SQIVND (reference sequence). The CDR3 contains 16 residues. CDR3 in DNA: TGTGCCAGTACTCATATGGGGACTAGCGGCTACAATGAGCAGTTCTTC. This translates into CASTHMGTSGYNEQFF.

The chain couples TRBV6-6 to TRBJ2-1, with 13 bases fitting TRBD2. CDR3 length equals 14 residues. Losses at the gene ends were 5 bases for V and 6 bases for J; bases not matched to a gene: 1. Per germline, CDR1 MNHNY and CDR2 SVGAGI (reference sequence). This CDR3 reads CASSRTSGSNEQFF. CDR3 DNA sequence: TGTGCCAGCAGTCGGACTAGCGGGAGCAATGAGCAGTTCTTC.

This CDR3 reads CASSVGDRSYEQYF. In DNA form, the CDR3 reads TGTGCCAGCAGCGTGGGGGACAGATCCTACGAGCAGTACTTC. The chain joins TRBV9 to TRBJ2-7; 7 bases are shared with TRBD1. This CDR3 has 14 amino acids. With 2 bases clipped from V and 1 base from J, the junction kept 3 bases outside the gene matches. The germline gives CDR1 SGDLS, CDR2 YYNGEE.

CDR3 nucleotide sequence: TGTGCCAGCAGTGTGCGGGGACAGGGGTTCACCGGGGAGCTGTTTTTT. This codes for CASSVRGQGFTGELFF. The chain employs TRBV2 and TRBJ2-2; the match to TRBD1 covers 10 bases. V trimming: 4 bases; J trimming: 4 bases; junction bases outside the gene matches: 6. Germline V gives CDR1 SNHLY, CDR2 FYNNEI. The CDR3 loop spans 16 amino acids.

A note on this clone: The sample contains more than one DNA sequence encoding this CDR3. This chain connects TRBV5-1 to TRBJ2-5; TRBD2 agrees at 7 bases. V trimming: 2 bases; J trimming: 4 bases; junction bases outside the gene matches: 5. The CDR3 runs 14 residues. Germline V gene sequence: CDR1 SGHRS, CDR2 YFSETQ. CDR3 DNA sequence: TGCGCCAGCAGCTTAGTGGCGGGAGCAGAGACCCAGTACTTC. Protein: CASSLVAGAETQYF.

The chain combines TRBV18 with TRBJ2-7, with a tentative D call TRBD1 (5 bases). The CDR3 is 12 amino acids. Germline values: CDR1 KGHSH, CDR2 LQKENI. V lost 3 bases and J 6 bases, leaving 9 bases between the germline ends. Here the CDR3 reads CASSPGRAEQYF. CDR3 in DNA: TGTGCCAGCTCACCCGGCAGGGCCGAGCAGTACTTC.

The chain links TRBV14 to TRBJ2-3, with D perhaps TRBD2 (5 bases). V shed 0 bases and J shed 5 bases, with 15 bases lying between them. The CDR3 totals 16 residues. Germline V gives CDR1 SGHDN, CDR2 FVKESK. CDR3 in amino acids: CASSQDWRAWGDTQYF. DNA of the CDR3: TGTGCCAGCAGCCAAGATTGGCGGGCCTGGGGAGATACGCAGTATTTT.

This chain joins TRBV28 and TRBJ1-2; D perhaps matches TRBD1 (6 bases). V lost 6 bases and J 5 bases, leaving 19 bases between the germline ends. There are 15 residues in the CDR3. Germline values: CDR1 MDHEN, CDR2 SYDVKM. CDR3 coding DNA: TGTGCCAGCAGCCCCTCTAAACAGGGCTTATATGGCTACACCTTC. Its translation: CASSPSKQGLYGYTF.

V gene TRBV5-6 combines with J gene TRBJ1-2; TRBD1 matches at 8 bases. The CDR3 sequence is 14 residues long. The junction had 11 bases not matched to a gene; V was cut back by 3 bases and J by 10 bases. The germline V gene encodes CDR1 SGHDT and CDR2 YYEEEE. For the CDR3, the DNA is TGTGCCAGCAGCTCGGCGGGCAGGGGGCTAAACTACACCTTC. Translating gives CASSSAGRGLNYTF.

J is TRBJ2-5 and V is TRBV6-5; perhaps TRBD2 as D (5 bases). The length of the CDR3 is 14 residues. Trimming cost V 6 bases and J 1 base, with 12 bases left between them. The germline V gene has CDR1 MNHEY and CDR2 SVGAGI. CDR3: CASRLSGAQETQYF. For the CDR3, the DNA is TGTGCCAGCAGATTAAGCGGAGCCCAAGAGACCCAGTACTTC.

The rearrangement joins TRBV20-1 to TRBJ2-1, with D maybe TRBD2 (6 bases). Looked up from germline, CDR1 is DFQATT and CDR2 is SNEGSKA (reference sequence). This CDR3 is built from 11 residues. Trimming pared 6 bases from V and 6 bases from J, leaving 9 bases between. The CDR3 DNA reads TGCAGTGCCGAGACTAGCAATGAGCAGTTCTTC. Translating gives CSAETSNEQFF.

The chain combines TRBV27 with TRBJ2-1; 8 bases agree with TRBD2. Germline CDR1 is MNHEY and CDR2 is SMNVEV (reference sequence). The CDR3 extends over 15 amino acids. Germline trimming cut 8 bases from V and 8 bases from J; bases unmatched to any gene: 14. CDR3 amino acids: CASAPKLAVGDEQFF. CDR3 DNA sequence: TGTGCCAGCGCCCCCAAACTAGCGGTCGGGGATGAGCAGTTCTTC.

The V call is TRBV14, the J call TRBJ2-3; D may be TRBD1 (6 bases). The CDR3 length is 16 residues. The germline CDR1 and CDR2 sequences are SGHDN and FVKESK. Trimming cost V 0 bases and J 6 bases, with 16 bases left between them. CDR3 loop: CASSQDWTVNRDTQYF. Written as DNA, the CDR3 is TGTGCCAGCAGCCAAGATTGGACAGTGAACAGGGATACGCAGTATTTT.

The chain uses TRBV13 and TRBJ2-3, with D possibly being TRBD2 (6 bases). CDR3 length: 16 residues. CDR1 and CDR2 (germline): PRHDT, FYEKMQ (reference sequence). The V gene lost 7 bases and the J gene lost 5 bases, with 22 bases spanning the gap. The CDR3 loop reads CASTPTRGGKGDTQYF. CDR3 nucleotide sequence: TGTGCCAGCACCCCGACACGAGGCGGGAAAGGAGATACGCAGTATTTT.

The chain couples TRBV6-6 to TRBJ1-6, with 7 bases aligning to TRBD1. In germline, CDR1 is MNHNY, CDR2 SVGAGI (reference sequence). This CDR3 spans 15 amino acids. Unmatched junction bases numbered 17, after V lost 7 bases and J lost 14 bases. The CDR3 coding sequence is TGTGCCAGCAATGTCGCGGGACAGACAGTGAGGACCCTCCACTTT. Its translation is CASNVAGQTVRTLHF.

The chain is built from TRBV27 and TRBJ1-2; no clear D gene. Trimming left V 2 bases short and J 4 bases short, with 8 bases between. Germline loops: CDR1 MNHEY, CDR2 SMNVEV (reference sequence). There are 13 residues in the CDR3. The CDR3 spells CASSLEGGYGYTF. In DNA form, the CDR3 reads TGTGCCAGCAGTTTAGAGGGCGGCTATGGCTACACCTTC.

The CDR3 nucleotides read TGTGCCAGTAGTATTAGGAGGGCGGACAGGGGGGGTGGTGAGCAGTTCTTC. It translates to CASSIRRADRGGGEQFF. The chain carries TRBV19 and TRBJ2-1; 10 nucleotides match TRBD1. The germline CDR1 and CDR2 sequences are LNHDA and SQIVND (reference sequence). The CDR3 has 17 amino acids. Trimming at V came to 3 bases and at J to 9 bases, leaving 14 bases not matched to a gene. Based on the CDR3 plus reference TRBV19 and TRBJ2-1, the full variable domain is DGGITQSPKYLFRKEGQNVTLSCEQNLNHDAMYWYRQDPGQGLRLIYYSQIVNDFQKGDIAEGYSVSREKKESFPLTVTSAQKNPTAFYLCASSIRRADRGGGEQFFGPGTRLTVL.

J is TRBJ2-7 and V is TRBV30; D is undetermined. The V and J ends lost 0 bases and 3 bases respectively, with 6 bases between them. The CDR3 consists of 12 residues. Germline V gene lookup returns CDR1 GTSNPN and CDR2 SVGIG (reference sequence). In DNA, the CDR3 is TGTGCCTGGAGTGTACAAGGCTACGAGCAGTACTTC. Its translation is CAWSVQGYEQYF.

In its sample, this clone was seen a few times. The CDR3: CASRQGHQPQHF. The CDR3 DNA sequence: TGTGCCAGTCGACAGGGCCATCAGCCCCAGCATTTT. V gene TRBV25-1 combines with J gene TRBJ1-5, with 7 bases that match TRBD1. This CDR3 spans 12 amino acids. Losses at the gene ends were 9 bases for V and 5 bases for J; bases not matched to a gene: 4. The germline gives CDR1 MGHDK, CDR2 SYGVNS. Full variable domain (missing parts from reference TRBV25-1 and TRBJ1-5): EADIYQTPRYLVIGTGKKITLECSQTMGHDKMYWYQQDPGMELHLIHYSYGVNSTEKGDLSSESTVSRIRTEHFPLTLESARPSHTSQYLCASRQGHQPQHFGDGTRLSIL.

V usage is TRBV5-1 and J usage is TRBJ1-2; a weak D match, TRBD1 (5 bases). Trimming took 6 bases from V and 4 from J, leaving 19 bases between them. Germline lookup yields CDR1 SGHRS and CDR2 YFSETQ. The CDR3 covers 15 residues. This CDR3 is CASTSQGGGSYGYTF. For the CDR3, the DNA is TGCGCCAGCACTTCTCAGGGTGGAGGAAGCTATGGCTACACCTTC. Using reference TRBV5-1 and TRBJ1-2 for the parts outside the CDR3, the full variable domain is KAGVTQTPRYLIKTRGQQVTLSCSPISGHRSVSWYQQTPGQGLQFLFEYFSETQRNKGNFPGRFSGRQFSNSRSEMNVSTLELGDSALYLCASTSQGGGSYGYTFGSGTRLTVV.